Listed below are T cell receptor beta chains from one sample, sequenced in a study of control samples from healthy donors and cancer patients. TCRdb keeps only in-frame clones here, not all; method: immunoSEQ multiplex PCR. The data show about 200,000 clones, and the top ten clones hold 2.2%. Sequences were obtained from blood. All receptors come from a woman aged 25 to 39 in good health. Each CDR3 is given with its conserved first and last residue. D genes are given only for firm matches.

V gene,D gene,J gene,CDR3 protein,CDR3 DNA
TRBV18,.,TRBJ1-4,CASSQGRSNEKLFF,TGTGCCAGCTCGCAGGGGCGGAGTAATGAAAAACTGTTTTTT
TRBV11-2,.,TRBJ1-1,CASRPAGGVEAFF,TGTGCCAGCAGGCCGGCGGGGGGGGTTGAAGCTTTCTTT
TRBV27,.,TRBJ2-1,CASSLGGSVYNEQFF,TGTGCCAGCAGTTTAGGGGGATCAGTCTACAATGAGCAGTTCTTC
TRBV4-1,.,TRBJ2-5,CASSPGHGQETQYF,TGCGCCAGCAGCCCAGGCCACGGACAAGAGACCCAGTACTTC
TRBV24-1,.,TRBJ2-7,CATSDTAGDYEQYF,TGTGCCACCAGTGATACCGCAGGAGACTACGAGCAGTACTTC
TRBV28,.,TRBJ1-4,CASSPPTSSNEKLFF,TGTGCCAGCAGTCCCCCCACGAGTTCCAATGAAAAACTGTTTTTT
TRBV6-6,.,TRBJ2-3,CASSYLGTDTQYF,TGTGCCAGCAGTTACCTAGGCACAGATACGCAGTATTTT
TRBV25-1,.,TRBJ1-5,CASSDRQNQPQHF,TGTGCCAGCAGTGATCGTCAAAATCAGCCCCAGCATTTT
TRBV12-3/TRBV12-4,.,TRBJ2-4,CASSMDRNIQYF,TGTGCCAGCAGTATGGACAGAAACATTCAGTACTTC
TRBV6-5,TRBD1,TRBJ2-2,CASSYVTGAVTGELFF,TGTGCCAGCAGTTACGTTACAGGGGCTGTCACCGGGGAGCTGTTTTTT
TRBV7-2,.,TRBJ2-7,CASSLGFYEQYF,TGTGCCAGCAGCTTAGGATTCTACGAGCAGTACTTC
TRBV9,.,TRBJ1-5,CASSVAGDFNQPQHF,TGTGCCAGCAGCGTAGCAGGGGACTTCAATCAGCCCCAGCATTTT
TRBV6-6,TRBD1,TRBJ2-5,CASSLPGQGQETQYF,TGTGCCAGCAGCCTACCCGGACAGGGACAAGAGACCCAGTACTTC
TRBV29-1,TRBD2,TRBJ2-5,CSVVRGGSPRETQYF,TGCAGCGTTGTGCGCGGGGGGTCCCCTCGGGAGACCCAGTACTTC
TRBV18,.,TRBJ1-5,CASSPVGEHQPQHF,TGTGCCAGCTCACCGGTAGGGGAACATCAGCCCCAGCATTTT
TRBV27,TRBD1,TRBJ2-7,CASSGSGTGRHEQYF,TGTGCCAGCAGCGGCTCCGGGACAGGGAGACACGAGCAGTACTTC
TRBV12-3/TRBV12-4,.,TRBJ2-7,CASSLGRLGEQYF,TGTGCCAGCAGTTTGGGCCGGCTCGGCGAGCAGTACTTC
TRBV27,.,TRBJ2-3,CASSLRLAVTDTQYF,TGTGCCAGCAGTTTAAGGCTAGCTGTGACAGATACGCAGTATTTT
TRBV5-8,.,TRBJ1-4,CASSLAGPINEKLFF,TGTGCCAGCAGCCTGGCAGGGCCTATTAATGAAAAACTGTTTTTT
TRBV11-2,.,TRBJ2-7,CASRAPHGEQYF,TGTGCCAGCAGGGCCCCCCATGGCGAGCAGTACTTC
TRBV5-4,.,TRBJ1-2,CASSPVGQGANTF,.
TRBV7-8,.,TRBJ1-6,CASSLRGRNSPLHF,TGTGCCAGCAGCTTAAGAGGGCGAAATTCACCCCTCCACTTT
TRBV11-2,.,TRBJ1-1,CASSSGPDTEAFF,TGTGCCAGCAGCTCGGGACCTGACACTGAAGCTTTCTTT
TRBV6-1,TRBD2,TRBJ2-3,CASSEVLAGSTDTQYF,TGTGCCAGCAGTGAAGTATTAGCGGGGAGTACAGATACGCAGTATTTT
TRBV14,.,TRBJ2-1,CASSQHGGTGDEQFF,TGTGCCAGCAGCCAACACGGGGGAACAGGGGACGAGCAGTTCTTC
TRBV7-9,TRBD1,TRBJ1-1,CASSKNTGGGWAPEAFF,TGTGCCAGCAGCAAAAATACAGGGGGCGGCTGGGCTCCTGAAGCTTTCTTT
TRBV5-6,.,TRBJ1-1,CASSLVRKNTEAFF,TGTGCCAGCAGCTTGGTTAGGAAGAACACTGAAGCTTTCTTT
TRBV19,.,TRBJ2-3,CASSIRTASTDTQYF,TGTGCCAGTAGTATAAGGACAGCTAGCACAGATACGCAGTATTTT
TRBV7-9,.,TRBJ2-2,CASSLRTGELFF,TGTGCCAGCAGCCTAAGGACCGGGGAGCTGTTTTTT
TRBV19,.,TRBJ2-7,CASSIVATSYEQYF,TGTGCCAGTAGTATAGTTGCCACCTCCTACGAGCAGTACTTC
TRBV5-1,.,TRBJ2-7,CASSSGTDSYEQYF,TGCGCCAGCAGTTCTGGGACGGACTCCTACGAGCAGTACTTC
TRBV5-1,.,TRBJ1-1,CASSLEGGTEAFF,TGCGCCAGCAGCTTGGAAGGGGGCACTGAAGCTTTCTTT
TRBV10-3,.,TRBJ1-5,CAISESDLANQPQHF,TGTGCCATCAGTGAGTCTGACCTAGCCAATCAGCCCCAGCATTTT
TRBV25-1,.,TRBJ1-5,CASSDSDQPQHF,TGTGCCAGCAGTGATAGTGATCAGCCCCAGCATTTT
TRBV11-3,.,TRBJ2-1,CASSLDWAADEQFF,TGTGCCAGCAGCTTAGATTGGGCGGCGGATGAGCAGTTCTTC
TRBV5-1,.,TRBJ1-1,CASSLIPGDTEAFF,TGCGCCAGCAGCCTAATACCTGGGGACACTGAAGCTTTCTTT
TRBV5-1,.,TRBJ1-6,CASSTQQGHNSPLHF,TGCGCCAGCAGCACACAACAGGGCCATAATTCACCCCTCCACTTT
TRBV11-2,.,TRBJ2-2,CASSHPRGNTGELFF,TGTGCCAGCAGCCACCCCAGGGGGAACACCGGGGAGCTGTTTTTT
TRBV7-9,.,TRBJ1-1,CASSLGNSEAFF,TGTGCCAGCAGCTTAGGTAACAGTGAAGCTTTCTTT
TRBV28,.,TRBJ1-6,CASSFPDSNSPLHF,TGTGCCAGCAGTTTCCCGGACAGTAATTCACCCCTCCACTTT
TRBV2,.,TRBJ1-2,CASSEAREVGNYGYTF,TGTGCCAGCAGTGAAGCGCGGGAGGTGGGGAACTATGGCTACACCTTC
TRBV28,.,TRBJ1-5,CASSFFSQGPWGNQPQHF,TGTGCCAGCAGTTTTTTTTCTCAGGGCCCTTGGGGCAATCAGCCCCAGCATTTT
TRBV6-4,.,TRBJ2-3,CASSDGGVSSTDTQYF,TGTGCCAGCAGTGACGGCGGAGTCTCTAGCACAGATACGCAGTATTTT
TRBV24-1,TRBD2,TRBJ2-2,CATSPSGGARELFF,TGTGCCACCAGTCCTAGCGGGGGGGCTAGGGAGCTGTTTTTT
TRBV9,TRBD1,TRBJ1-2,CASSTTGTGDIGGYTF,TGTGCCAGCAGCACCACCGGGACAGGGGACATAGGCGGCTACACCTTC
TRBV7-9,.,TRBJ1-1,CATGEGSWTEAFF,TGTGCCACCGGTGAGGGGAGTTGGACTGAAGCTTTCTTT
TRBV21-1,.,TRBJ1-2,CARSRGAPGYTF,TGTGCCAGAAGCCGGGGGGCGCCTGGCTACACCTTC
TRBV28,.,TRBJ1-2,CASSLARVRFLYGYTF,TGTGCCAGCAGTTTAGCAAGGGTGAGATTTTTGTATGGCTACACCTTC
TRBV23-1,.,TRBJ2-2,CASRGTRNTGELFF,TGCGCCAGCAGGGGGACTCGGAACACCGGGGAGCTGTTTTTT
TRBV7-6,.,TRBJ1-6,CASSLGGSSYNSPLHF,TGTGCCAGCAGCCTCGGGGGCAGCTCCTATAATTCACCCCTCCACTTT